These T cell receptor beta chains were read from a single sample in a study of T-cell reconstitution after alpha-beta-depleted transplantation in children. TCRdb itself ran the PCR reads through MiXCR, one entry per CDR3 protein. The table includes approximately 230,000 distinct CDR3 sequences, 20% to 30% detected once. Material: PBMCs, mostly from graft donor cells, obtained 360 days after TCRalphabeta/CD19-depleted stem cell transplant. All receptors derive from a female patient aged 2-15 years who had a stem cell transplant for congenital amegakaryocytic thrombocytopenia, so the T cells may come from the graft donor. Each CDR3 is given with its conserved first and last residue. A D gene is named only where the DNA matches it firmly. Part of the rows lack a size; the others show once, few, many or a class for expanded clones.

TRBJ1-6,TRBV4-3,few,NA,TGCGCCAGCAGCCAAGATACCACGTTTGTTACCCTCCACTTT,CASSQDTTFVTLHF
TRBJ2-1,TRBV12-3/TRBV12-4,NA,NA,TGTGCCAGCAGCCCGGGGAGGCCTTGGAGGTTGGTGCAGTTCTTC,CASSPGRPWRLVQFF
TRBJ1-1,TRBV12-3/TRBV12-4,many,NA,TGTGCCAGCAGGTTCAGGGACCCCGGCACTGAAGCTTTCTTT,CASRFRDPGTEAFF
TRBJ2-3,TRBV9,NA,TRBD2,TGTGCCAGCAGCGAACGGGAGGGCCGTACAGATACGCAGTATTTT,CASSEREGRTDTQYF
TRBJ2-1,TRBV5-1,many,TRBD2,TGCGCCAGCAGCTTGAACCTAGCGGAATACAATGAGCAGTTCTTC,CASSLNLAEYNEQFF
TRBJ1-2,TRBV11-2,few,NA,TGTGCCAGCAGCTTTCAGCCTACGGGAGTCTCCGGCTACACCTTC,CASSFQPTGVSGYTF
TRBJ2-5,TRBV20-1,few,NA,TGCAGTGCTAGACTAGCCCAAGAGACCCAGTACTTC,CSARLAQETQYF
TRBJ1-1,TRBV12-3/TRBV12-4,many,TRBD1,TGTGCCAGCAGTTTAAGAGCAGGGGGGTACACTGAAGCTTTCTTT,CASSLRAGGYTEAFF
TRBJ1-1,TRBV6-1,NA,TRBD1,TGTGCCAGCAGTCAAGGACAGGCTGAAGCTTTCTTT,CASSQGQAEAFF
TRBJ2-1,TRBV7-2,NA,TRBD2,TGTGCCAGCAGCCGTACTAGCGGGAGGGCCTATGAGCAGTTCTTC,CASSRTSGRAYEQFF
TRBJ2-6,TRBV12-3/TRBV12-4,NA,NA,TGTGCCAGCAGTTCCAGGGACCGCTCTGGGGCCAACGTCCTGACTTTC,CASSSRDRSGANVLTF
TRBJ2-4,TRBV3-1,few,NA,TGTGCCAGCAGCCTTGAGACAAACATTCAGTACTTC,CASSLETNIQYF
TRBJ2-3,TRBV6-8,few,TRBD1,TGTGCCAGCAGCTCGATTCGGGACAGTGGGGCAGATACGCAGTATTTT,CASSSIRDSGADTQYF
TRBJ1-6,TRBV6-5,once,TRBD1,TGTGCCAGCAGTTACTCGGCAGGACAGGGTAATTCACCCCTCCACTTT,CASSYSAGQGNSPLHF
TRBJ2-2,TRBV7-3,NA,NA,TGTGCCAGCAGCTTAAATCACGTCGGGGAGCTGTTTTTT,CASSLNHVGELFF
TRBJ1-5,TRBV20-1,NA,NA,TGCAGTGCTAGGGGGGGGGTTCATGGAGTTCGTCAGCCCCAGCATTTT,CSARGGVHGVRQPQHF
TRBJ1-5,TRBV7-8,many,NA,TGTGCCAGCAGCGTAAGGTTTCGGAATCAGCCCCAGCATTTT,CASSVRFRNQPQHF
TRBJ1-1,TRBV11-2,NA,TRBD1,TGTGCCAGCAGCCTGAATAACAGGGGCTTAACTGAAGCTTTCTTT,CASSLNNRGLTEAFF
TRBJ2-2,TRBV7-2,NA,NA,TGTGCCAGCAGCCCCAGAACTGGCACCGGGGAGCTGTTTTTT,CASSPRTGTGELFF
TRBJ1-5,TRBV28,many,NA,TGTGCCAGCAGAGGCGCGGGGGAGGGCAATCAGCCCCAGCATTTT,CASRGAGEGNQPQHF
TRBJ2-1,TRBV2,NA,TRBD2,TGTGCCAGCAGCAGCGGGAAGCTGTCTAAGTGGTACAATGAGCAGTTCTTC,CASSSGKLSKWYNEQFF
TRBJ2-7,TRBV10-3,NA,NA,TGTGCCATCAGCGTGAGGATGTTGTTCTACGAGCAGTACTTC,CAISVRMLFYEQYF
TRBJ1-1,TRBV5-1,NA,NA,TGCGCCAGCAGCTTGGAACGGGGATGGGACACTGAAGCTTTCTTT,CASSLERGWDTEAFF
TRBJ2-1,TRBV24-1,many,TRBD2,TGTGCCACCAGTGACCCAACTAGCGAGTACGTGGATGAGCAGTTCTTC,CATSDPTSEYVDEQFF
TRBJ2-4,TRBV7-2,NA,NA,TGTGCCAGCAGCTTAGAGGGCCGGGGCATTCAGTACTTC,CASSLEGRGIQYF
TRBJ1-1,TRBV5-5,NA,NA,TGTGCCAGCGGGGGGTACGAGTACACTGAAGCTTTCTTT,CASGGYEYTEAFF
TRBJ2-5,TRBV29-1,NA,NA,TGCAGCGTTCCTTGGGGCAAGACCCAGTACTTC,CSVPWGKTQYF
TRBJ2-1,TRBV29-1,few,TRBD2,TGCAGCTCGAAAGACAGCGGGGGATACAATGAGCAGTTCTTC,CSSKDSGGYNEQFF
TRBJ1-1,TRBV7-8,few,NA,TGTGCCAGCAACCGGGACTACCGAAACACTGAAGCTTTCTTT,CASNRDYRNTEAFF
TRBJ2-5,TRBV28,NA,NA,TGTGCCAGCAGTTTCACAGGGAGTTTGGAGACCCAGTACTTC,CASSFTGSLETQYF
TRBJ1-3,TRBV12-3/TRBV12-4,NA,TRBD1,TGTGCCAGCAGTGCTGACAGGGCTGGAAACACCATATATTTT,CASSADRAGNTIYF
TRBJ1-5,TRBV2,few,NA,TGTGCCAGCAGTGAATCACATTTCAATCAGCCCCAGCATTTT,CASSESHFNQPQHF
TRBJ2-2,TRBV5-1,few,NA,TGCGCCAGCAGCTTGGGCCAGTTAATTACCGGGGAGCTGTTTTTT,CASSLGQLITGELFF